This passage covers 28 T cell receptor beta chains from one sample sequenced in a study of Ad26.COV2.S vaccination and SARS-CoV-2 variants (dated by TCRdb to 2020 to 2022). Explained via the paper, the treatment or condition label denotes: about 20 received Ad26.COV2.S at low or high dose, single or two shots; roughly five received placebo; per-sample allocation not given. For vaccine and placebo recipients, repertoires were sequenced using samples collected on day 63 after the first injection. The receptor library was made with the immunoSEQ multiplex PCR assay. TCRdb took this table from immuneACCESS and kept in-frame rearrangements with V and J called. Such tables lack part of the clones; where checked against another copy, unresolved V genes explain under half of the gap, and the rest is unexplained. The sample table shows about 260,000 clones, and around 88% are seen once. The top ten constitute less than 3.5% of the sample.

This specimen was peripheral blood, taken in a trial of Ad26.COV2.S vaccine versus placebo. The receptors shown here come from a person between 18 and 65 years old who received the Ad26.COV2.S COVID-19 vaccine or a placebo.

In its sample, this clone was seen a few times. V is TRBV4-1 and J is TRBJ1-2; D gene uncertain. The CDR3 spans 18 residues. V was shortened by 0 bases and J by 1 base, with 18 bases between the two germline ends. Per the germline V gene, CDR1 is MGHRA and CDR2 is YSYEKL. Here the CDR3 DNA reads TGCGCCAGCAGCCAAGATAGGACCGGGGAGCTCTTTAACTATGGCTACACCTTC. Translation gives CASSQDRTGELFNYGYTF.

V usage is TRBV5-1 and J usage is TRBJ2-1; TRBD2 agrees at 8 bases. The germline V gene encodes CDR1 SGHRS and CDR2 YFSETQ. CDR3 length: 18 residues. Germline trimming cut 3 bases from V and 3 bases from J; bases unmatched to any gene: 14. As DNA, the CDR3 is TGCGCCAGCAGCTCCGCCGGGGGTAGTACTAGCGGCTACAATGAGCAGTTCTTC. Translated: CASSSAGGSTSGYNEQFF.

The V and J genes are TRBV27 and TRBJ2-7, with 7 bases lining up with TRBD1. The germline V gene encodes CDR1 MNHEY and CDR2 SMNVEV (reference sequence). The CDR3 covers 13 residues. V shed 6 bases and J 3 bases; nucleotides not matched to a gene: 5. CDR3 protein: CASRTTGDYEQYF. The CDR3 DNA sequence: TGTGCCAGCAGGACAACAGGGGACTACGAGCAGTACTTC.

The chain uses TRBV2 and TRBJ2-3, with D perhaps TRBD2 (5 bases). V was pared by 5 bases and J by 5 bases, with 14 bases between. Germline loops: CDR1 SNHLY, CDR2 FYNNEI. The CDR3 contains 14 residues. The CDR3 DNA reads TGTGCCAGCAGTATCGTGGGAGCTGGAGATACGCAGTATTTT. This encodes CASSIVGAGDTQYF.

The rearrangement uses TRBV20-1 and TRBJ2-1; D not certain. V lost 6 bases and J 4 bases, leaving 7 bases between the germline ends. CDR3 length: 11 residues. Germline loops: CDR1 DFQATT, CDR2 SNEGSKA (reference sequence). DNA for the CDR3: TGCAGTGCCCCGCTTTACAATGAGCAGTTCTTC. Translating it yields CSAPLYNEQFF.

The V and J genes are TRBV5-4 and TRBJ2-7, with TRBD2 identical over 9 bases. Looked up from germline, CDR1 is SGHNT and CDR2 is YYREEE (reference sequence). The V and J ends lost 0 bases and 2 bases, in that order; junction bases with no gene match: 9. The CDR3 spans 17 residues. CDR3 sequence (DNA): TGTGCCAGCAGCTTGGGCGGGTCGGCTAGCGGGACCTACGAGCAGTACGTC. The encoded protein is CASSLGGSASGTYEQYV.

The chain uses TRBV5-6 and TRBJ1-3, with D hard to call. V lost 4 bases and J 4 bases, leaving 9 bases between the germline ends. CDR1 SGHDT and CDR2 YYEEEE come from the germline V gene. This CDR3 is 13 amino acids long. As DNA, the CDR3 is TGTGCCAGCAGCCCCGGCGTCGGAAACACCATATATTTT. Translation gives CASSPGVGNTIYF.

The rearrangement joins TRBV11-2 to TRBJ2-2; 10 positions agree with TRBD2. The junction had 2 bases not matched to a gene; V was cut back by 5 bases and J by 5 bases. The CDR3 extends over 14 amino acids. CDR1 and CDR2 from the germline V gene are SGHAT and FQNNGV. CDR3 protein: CASSTGLATGELFF. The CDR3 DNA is TGTGCCAGCAGCACGGGACTAGCGACCGGGGAGCTGTTTTTT.

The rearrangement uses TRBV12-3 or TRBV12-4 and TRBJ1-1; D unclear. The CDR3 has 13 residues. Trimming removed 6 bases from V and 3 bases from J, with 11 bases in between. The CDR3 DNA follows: TGTGCCAGCAGCCTGCTTAGGGACACTGAAGCTTTCTTT. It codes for CASSLLRDTEAFF.

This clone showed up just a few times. The CDR3 loop reads CASSPRGRGKNYEQYF. CDR3 DNA sequence: TGTGCCAGCAGCCCGAGGGGTCGGGGGAAGAACTACGAGCAGTACTTC. This sequence joins TRBV6-6 and TRBJ2-7; perhaps TRBD2 as D (6 bases). The V end lost 6 bases, the J end lost 3 bases, and 21 bases lay between the germline ends. The germline CDR1 and CDR2 sequences are MNHNY and SVGAGI (reference sequence). This CDR3 is 16 amino acids long.

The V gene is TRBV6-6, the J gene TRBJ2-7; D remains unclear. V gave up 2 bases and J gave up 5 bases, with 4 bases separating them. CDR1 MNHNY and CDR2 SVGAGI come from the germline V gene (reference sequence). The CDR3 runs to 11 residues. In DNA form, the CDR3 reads TGTGCCAGCAGTTACCAGGACGAGCAGTACTTC. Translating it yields CASSYQDEQYF.

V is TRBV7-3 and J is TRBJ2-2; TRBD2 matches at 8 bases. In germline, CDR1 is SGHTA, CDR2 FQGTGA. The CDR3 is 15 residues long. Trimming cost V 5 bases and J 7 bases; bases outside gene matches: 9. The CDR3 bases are TGTGCCAGCAGCCCCTCCGGGGGGGTTGGCGGGGAGCTGTTTTTT. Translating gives CASSPSGGVGGELFF. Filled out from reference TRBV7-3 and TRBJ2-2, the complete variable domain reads GAGVSQTPSNKVTEKGKYVELRCDPISGHTALYWYRQSLGQGPEFLIYFQGTGAADDSGLPNDRFFAVRPEGSVSTLKIQRTERGDSAVYLCASSPSGGVGGELFFGEGSRLTVL.

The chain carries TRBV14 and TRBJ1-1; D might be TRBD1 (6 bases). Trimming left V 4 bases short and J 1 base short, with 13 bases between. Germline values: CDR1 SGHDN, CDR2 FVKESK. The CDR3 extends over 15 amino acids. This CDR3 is CASSREATGNTEAFF. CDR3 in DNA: TGTGCCAGCAGCCGTGAAGCGACAGGGAACACTGAAGCTTTCTTT. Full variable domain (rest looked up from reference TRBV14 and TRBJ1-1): EAGVTQFPSHSVIEKGQTVTLRCDPISGHDNLYWYRRVMGKEIKFLLHFVKESKQDESGMPNNRFLAERTGGTYSTLKVQPAELEDSGVYFCASSREATGNTEAFFGQGTRLTVV.

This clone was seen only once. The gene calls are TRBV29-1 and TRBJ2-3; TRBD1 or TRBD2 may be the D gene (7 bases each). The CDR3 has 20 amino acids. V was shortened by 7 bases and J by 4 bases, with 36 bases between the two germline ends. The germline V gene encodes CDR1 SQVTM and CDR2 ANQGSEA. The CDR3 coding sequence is TGCAGCGGAGCCGGGACAGCGAGTGGCTCGGGGGGCCGAACGGCAGATACGCAGTATTTT. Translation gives CSGAGTASGSGGRTADTQYF.

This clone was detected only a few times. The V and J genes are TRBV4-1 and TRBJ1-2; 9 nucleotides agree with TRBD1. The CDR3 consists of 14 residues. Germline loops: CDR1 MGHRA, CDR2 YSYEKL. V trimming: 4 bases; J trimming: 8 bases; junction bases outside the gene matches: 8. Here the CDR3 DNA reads TGCGCCAGCAGCCCACTTGACAGGGGGAGGGGCTACACCTTC. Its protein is CASSPLDRGRGYTF.

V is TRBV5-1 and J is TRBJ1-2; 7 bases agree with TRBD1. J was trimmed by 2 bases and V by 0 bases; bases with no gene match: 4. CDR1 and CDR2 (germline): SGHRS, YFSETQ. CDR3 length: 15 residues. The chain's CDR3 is CASSLGTGSNYGYTF. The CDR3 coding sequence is TGCGCCAGCAGCTTGGGGACAGGTTCGAACTATGGCTACACCTTC. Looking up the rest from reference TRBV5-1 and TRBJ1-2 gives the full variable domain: KAGVTQTPRYLIKTRGQQVTLSCSPISGHRSVSWYQQTPGQGLQFLFEYFSETQRNKGNFPGRFSGRQFSNSRSEMNVSTLELGDSALYLCASSLGTGSNYGYTFGSGTRLTVV.

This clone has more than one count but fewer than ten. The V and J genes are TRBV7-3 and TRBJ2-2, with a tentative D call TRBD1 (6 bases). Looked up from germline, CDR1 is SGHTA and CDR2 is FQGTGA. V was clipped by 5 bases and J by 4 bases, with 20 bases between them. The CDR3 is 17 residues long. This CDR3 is CASSPRDGQRITGELFF. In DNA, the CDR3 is TGTGCCAGCAGCCCACGCGACGGACAGCGCATCACCGGGGAGCTGTTTTTT.

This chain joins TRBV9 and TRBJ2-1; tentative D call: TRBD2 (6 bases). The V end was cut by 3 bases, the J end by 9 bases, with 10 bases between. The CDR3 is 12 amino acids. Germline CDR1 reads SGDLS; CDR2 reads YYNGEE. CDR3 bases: TGTGCCAGCAGCGGGAGGGAGCTTGAGCAGTTCTTC. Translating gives CASSGRELEQFF.

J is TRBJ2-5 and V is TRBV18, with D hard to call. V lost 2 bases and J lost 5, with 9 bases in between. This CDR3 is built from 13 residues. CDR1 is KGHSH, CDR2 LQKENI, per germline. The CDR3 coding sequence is TGTGCCAGCTCACCAGGCATGGGGGAGACCCAGTACTTC. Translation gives CASSPGMGETQYF. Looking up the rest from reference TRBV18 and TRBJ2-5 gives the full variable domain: NAGVMQNPRHLVRRRGQEARLRCSPMKGHSHVYWYRQLPEEGLKFMVYLQKENIIDESGMPKERFSAEFPKEGPSILRIQQVVRGDSAAYFCASSPGMGETQYFGPGTRLLVL.

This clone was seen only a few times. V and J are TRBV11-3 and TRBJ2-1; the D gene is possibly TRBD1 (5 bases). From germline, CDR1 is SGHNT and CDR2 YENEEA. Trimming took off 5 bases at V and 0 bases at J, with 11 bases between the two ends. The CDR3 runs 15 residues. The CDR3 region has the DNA TGTGCCAGCAGCCCTTTTAGGGGCTCCTACAATGAGCAGTTCTTC. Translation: CASSPFRGSYNEQFF.

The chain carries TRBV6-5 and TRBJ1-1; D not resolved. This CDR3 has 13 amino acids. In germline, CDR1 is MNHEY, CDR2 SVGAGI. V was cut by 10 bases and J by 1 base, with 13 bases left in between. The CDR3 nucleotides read TGTGCCACCGCGCAGGTACGGAACACTGAAGCTTTCTTT. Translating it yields CATAQVRNTEAFF.

This CDR3 reads CASSSLQGYEQYF. The CDR3 nucleotides are TGTGCCAGCAGCTCCTTACAGGGCTACGAGCAGTACTTC. The rearrangement uses TRBV7-3 and TRBJ2-7; possibly TRBD1 for D (6 bases). The germline CDR1 and CDR2 sequences are SGHTA and FQGTGA. CDR3 length equals 13 residues. Trimming took 4 bases from V and 3 from J, leaving 10 bases between them.

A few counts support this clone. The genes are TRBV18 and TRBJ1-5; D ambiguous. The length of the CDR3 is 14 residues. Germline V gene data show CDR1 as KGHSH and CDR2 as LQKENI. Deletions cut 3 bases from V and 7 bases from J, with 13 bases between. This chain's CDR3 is CASSPEFARQPQHF. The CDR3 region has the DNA TGTGCCAGCTCACCTGAATTTGCAAGGCAGCCCCAGCATTTT.

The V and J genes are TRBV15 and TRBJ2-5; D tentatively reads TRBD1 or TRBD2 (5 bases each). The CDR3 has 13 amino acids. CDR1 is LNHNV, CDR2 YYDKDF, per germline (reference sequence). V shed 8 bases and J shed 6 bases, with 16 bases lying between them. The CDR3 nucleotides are TGTGCCACCGCGCTTTCGGGACGACAGACCCAGTACTTC. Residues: CATALSGRQTQYF.

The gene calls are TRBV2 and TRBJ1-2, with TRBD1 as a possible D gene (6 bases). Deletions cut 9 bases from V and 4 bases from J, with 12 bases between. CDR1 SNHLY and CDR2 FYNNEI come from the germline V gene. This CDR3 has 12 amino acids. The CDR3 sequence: CASYGGAYGYTF. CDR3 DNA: TGTGCCAGTTATGGGGGCGCCTATGGCTACACCTTC.

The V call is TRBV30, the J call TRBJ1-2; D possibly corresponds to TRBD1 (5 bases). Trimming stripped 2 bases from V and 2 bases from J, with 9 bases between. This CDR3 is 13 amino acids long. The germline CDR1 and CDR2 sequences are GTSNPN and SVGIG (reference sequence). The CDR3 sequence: CAWSSGLNYGYTF. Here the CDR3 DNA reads TGTGCCTGGAGTTCAGGGCTGAACTATGGCTACACCTTC.

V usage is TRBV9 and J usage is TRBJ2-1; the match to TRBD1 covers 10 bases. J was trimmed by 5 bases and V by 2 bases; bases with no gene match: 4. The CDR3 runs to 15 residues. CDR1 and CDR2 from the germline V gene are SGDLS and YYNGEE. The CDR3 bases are TGTGCCAGCAGCGTCGGGACAGGGGTCGACAATGAGCAGTTCTTC. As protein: CASSVGTGVDNEQFF.

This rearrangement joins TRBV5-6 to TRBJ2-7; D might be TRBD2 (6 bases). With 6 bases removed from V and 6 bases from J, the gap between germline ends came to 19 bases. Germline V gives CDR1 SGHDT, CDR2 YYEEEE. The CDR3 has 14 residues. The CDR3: CASTLALAIGEQYF. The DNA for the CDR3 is TGTGCCAGCACTTTGGCGCTAGCGATCGGCGAGCAGTACTTC.